The next 15 T cell receptor beta chains were all read from a single sample in a study of blood T cell repertoires in COVID-19 (dated by TCRdb to the early 2020s). Library generation was performed with the immunoSEQ multiplex PCR assay. Drawn from immuneACCESS, this table holds only the in-frame rearrangements with V and J called that TCRdb kept. Clones are partly lost; checked studies trace under half to an unresolved V gene and leave the rest unexplained. For this sample the table gives about 350,000 clones, of which about 88% were detected only once. The ten largest account for around 7.5% of the sample. The sequencing input was peripheral blood. These receptors originate from a woman aged 55-75 years with COVID-19, enrolled during active disease.

The rearrangement joins TRBV3-1 (or the pseudogene TRBV3-2) to TRBJ2-3, with a tentative D call TRBD2 (5 bases). The CDR3 is made up of 15 amino acids. Trimming took off 1 base at V and 0 bases at J, with 8 bases between the two ends. Germline V CDR1 and CDR2: LGHDT, YNNKEL (reference sequence). The CDR3 region is CASSQGAVSTDTQYF. The CDR3 nucleotides read TGTGCCAGCAGCCAAGGAGCGGTCAGCACAGATACGCAGTATTTT.

This chain links TRBV11-2 with TRBJ2-7, with TRBD1 as a possible D gene (6 bases). Trimming took 3 bases from V and 3 from J, leaving 12 bases between them. The CDR3 covers 14 residues. The germline V gene encodes CDR1 SGHAT and CDR2 FQNNGV. The CDR3 bases are TGTGCCAGCAGCTTGGACAGCGCCTTCTACGAGCAGTACTTC. This translates into CASSLDSAFYEQYF.

The chain is built from TRBV11-1 and TRBJ2-2, with a possible D match to TRBD2 (6 bases). The V end lost 8 bases, the J end lost 4 bases, and 8 bases lay between the germline ends. This CDR3 spans 12 amino acids. Germline V CDR1 and CDR2: SGHAT, FQDESV (reference sequence). CDR3 region: CASGGFTGELFF. CDR3 bases: TGTGCCAGCGGGGGGTTCACCGGGGAGCTGTTTTTT.

The chain recombines TRBV5-6 with TRBJ1-2; weak D call: TRBD1 (5 bases). This CDR3 region has 14 residues. Germline V gene sequence: CDR1 SGHDT, CDR2 YYEEEE. V was shortened by 0 bases and J by 5 bases, with 11 bases between the two germline ends. The CDR3 sequence: CASSLVRGGYGYTF. The CDR3 DNA sequence: TGTGCCAGCAGCTTGGTTCGGGGGGGATATGGCTACACCTTC.

This chain uses TRBV9 with TRBJ1-2, with 10 bases that match TRBD1. Germline V CDR1 and CDR2: SGDLS, YYNGEE. V lost 3 bases, J lost 8 bases, and 7 bases stayed unmatched. This CDR3 spans 14 amino acids. The CDR3 is CASSEGQGLGGYTF. The CDR3 nucleotides are TGTGCCAGCAGCGAGGGACAGGGGTTAGGGGGCTACACCTTC.

This clone came up once. The J gene is TRBJ2-7, the V gene TRBV10-1; maybe TRBD2 (5 bases). CDR3 length equals 14 residues. From germline, CDR1 is WNHNN and CDR2 SYGVQD (reference sequence). The V and J ends lost 5 bases and 0 bases respectively, with 11 bases between them. CDR3 DNA sequence: TGCGCCAGCAGTCCTTTGAGGGACTCCTACGAGCAGTACTTC. This translates into CASSPLRDSYEQYF.

V usage is TRBV6-2 or TRBV6-3 and J usage is TRBJ2-7; D gene uncertain. The CDR3 runs 14 residues. CDR1 MNHEY and CDR2 SVGEGT come from the germline V gene. Trimming took 6 bases from V and 3 from J, leaving 15 bases between them. For the CDR3, the DNA is TGTGCCAGCAGCGATCCCAGTTTCAGCTACGAGCAGTACTTC. Its translation is CASSDPSFSYEQYF.

This chain uses TRBV12-3 or TRBV12-4 with TRBJ1-3; 8 nucleotides line up with TRBD1. The CDR3 contains 11 residues. The V and J ends lost 8 bases and 15 bases, in that order; junction bases with no gene match: 9. CDR3: CASPRTGMEYF. DNA of the CDR3: TGTGCCAGCCCCCGGACAGGGATGGAATATTTT.

J is TRBJ1-2 and V is TRBV5-1, with TRBD1 identical over 9 bases. With V trimmed by 3 bases and J by 2 bases, 8 bases remained unmatched. The CDR3 spans 16 residues. Germline CDR1 and CDR2: SGHRS and YFSETQ. CDR3 residues: CASSSMPGTGNYGYTF. DNA of the CDR3: TGCGCCAGCAGCTCAATGCCCGGGACAGGGAACTATGGCTACACCTTC.

V usage is TRBV5-4 and J usage is TRBJ1-5, with unresolved D. The CDR3 length is 13 residues. Germline CDR1 and CDR2: SGHNT and YYREEE (reference sequence). V was pared by 4 bases and J by 4 bases, with 9 bases between. The CDR3 DNA reads as TGTGCCAGCAGCCAAGCCGTAAATCAGCCCCAGCATTTT. This gives the protein CASSQAVNQPQHF.

This chain joins TRBV19 and TRBJ2-4, with 7 bases aligning to TRBD1. The CDR3 runs to 14 residues. Germline CDR1 is LNHDA and CDR2 is SQIVND (reference sequence). Losses at the gene ends were 3 bases for V and 6 bases for J; bases not matched to a gene: 5. The CDR3 DNA sequence: TGTGCCAGTAGTATTGGGCAGGGGGTAAACATTCAGTACTTC. Translating it yields CASSIGQGVNIQYF.

This clone was seen just once. The V call is TRBV19, the J call TRBJ2-2, with a possible D match to TRBD1 (5 bases). The CDR3 is 12 amino acids. V dropped 8 bases and J dropped 6 bases, with 10 bases sitting between them. Germline CDR1 and CDR2: LNHDA and SQIVND (reference sequence). CDR3 sequence: CASQGAPGELFF. The DNA of the CDR3 is TGTGCCAGTCAAGGGGCCCCCGGGGAGCTGTTTTTT.

This rearrangement joins TRBV7-2 to TRBJ2-5; the D gene is possibly TRBD2 (6 bases). V lost 7 bases and J 7 bases, leaving 16 bases between the germline ends. CDR3 length: 13 amino acids. CDR1 and CDR2 (germline): SGHTA, FQGNSA. CDR3 coding DNA: TGTGCCAGCACCCCGGAGGGAGAGGGGACCCAGTACTTC. It is translated as CASTPEGEGTQYF.

This clone was picked up one time. V is TRBV11-3 and J is TRBJ1-4, with no clear D. The V gene's germline CDR1 is SGHNT and CDR2 YENEEA. The CDR3 consists of 16 residues. Trimming took off 5 bases at V and 0 bases at J, with 13 bases between the two ends. For the CDR3, the DNA is TGTGCCAGCAGCCCGAACCGAGGTGCAACTAATGAAAAACTGTTTTTT. This encodes CASSPNRGATNEKLFF.

The gene calls are TRBV13 and TRBJ2-1; TRBD2 aligns across 10 bases. There are 15 residues in the CDR3. The V gene's germline CDR1 is PRHDT and CDR2 FYEKMQ (reference sequence). J was trimmed by 4 bases and V by 4 bases; bases with no gene match: 4. The CDR3 is CASSSQRGGYNEQFF. The CDR3 bases are TGTGCCAGCAGCTCCCAGCGGGGGGGTTACAATGAGCAGTTCTTC.